This T cell receptor beta chain was found in a study of T cell responses to AZD1222 COVID-19 vaccine. Repertoires were generated with immunoSEQ multiplex PCR, while TCRdb's copy carries only in-frame clones and drops some. Among around 60,000 clones, around nine tenths were seen once, and the ten largest hold approximately 5%. Germline V CDR1 and CDR2: SGHKS, YYEKEE (reference sequence). This CDR3 comprises 14 residues. After removal of 4 bases from V and 6 bases from J, the junction contained 6 bases not matched to a gene. Findings of the study overall: Donors were chiefly white British, with a greater number of females, and clonal diversity was perhaps underestimated. Reports indicate that nearly half of spike-specific TCRs are directed at unmutated variant regions.

Concerning this clone: Its antigen remains unknown.

The input for sequencing was peripheral blood, taken on day 0 of AZD1222 vaccination. This clonotype was sampled from an adult in good health. This sequence joins TRBV5-5 and TRBJ2-4; 8 bases agree with TRBD1. The CDR3 loop reads CASSLLTGVNIQYF. The CDR3 DNA follows: TGTGCCAGCAGCCTATTGACAGGGGTAAACATTCAGTACTTC. Looking up the rest from reference TRBV5-5 and TRBJ2-4 gives the full variable domain: DAGVTQSPTHLIKTRGQQVTLRCSPISGHKSVSWYQQVLGQGPQFIFQYYEKEERGRGNFPDRFSARQFPNYSSELNVNALLLGDSALYLCASSLLTGVNIQYFGAGTRLSVL.